This TCR beta chain was profiled in a study of blood T cell repertoires in COVID-19. Profiled with immunoSEQ multiplex PCR; TCRdb holds only in-frame clones, not every one. The table lists approximately 220,000 clones, 86% of them singletons. Germline V lookup: CDR1 MNHEY, CDR2 SMNVEV (reference sequence). The CDR3 runs 15 residues. The V gene end was trimmed by 4 bases and the J gene end by 1 base; junction bases not matched to a gene: 3. The sample taken for sequencing was peripheral blood. This clonotype was sampled from a woman between 50 and 59 years old with acute or convalescent COVID-19. The J gene is TRBJ2-1, the V gene TRBV27; 8 positions match TRBD1. CDR3: CASSSGQESYNEQFF. The CDR3, as DNA: TGTGCCAGCAGTTCGGGACAGGAATCCTACAATGAGCAGTTCTTC.